This is a list of T cell receptor beta chains from one sample in a study of T cell responses to AZD1222 COVID-19 vaccine. The method was immunoSEQ multiplex PCR; TCRdb's version includes in-frame clones alone and lacks a portion of them. This table has 200,000 to 300,000 clones, 90% to 95% appearing once. The sample consisted of peripheral blood, taken on day 0 of AZD1222 vaccination. The origin of the receptors is an adult in good health. CDR3s include the opening cysteine and the closing phenylalanine or tryptophan. Fields, in order: clone size, J gene, V gene, CDR3 protein. Where a row states a size, it is once, few, many or the class of an expanded clone; other rows omit it.

few,TRBJ2-3,TRBV7-2,CASRPMPGGPNTQYF
NA,TRBJ2-7,TRBV5-1,CASSLESSSEQYF
NA,TRBJ2-3,TRBV19,CASSIDSQGDSTDTQYF
NA,TRBJ2-3,TRBV3-1/TRBV3-2,CASSLRGATDTQYF
NA,TRBJ2-1,TRBV27,CASSFKDRTGNEQFF
NA,TRBJ1-2,TRBV7-2,CASSPWQTGYTF
few,TRBJ2-6,TRBV15,CATRAGGGQGSSGANVLTF
NA,TRBJ1-3,TRBV2,CASSAGRRNTIYF
NA,TRBJ1-5,TRBV9,CASSAGQGFNQPQHF
NA,TRBJ2-3,TRBV15,CATSRDGYTQYF
NA,TRBJ2-3,TRBV9,CASSVGPADTQYF
NA,TRBJ2-3,TRBV9,CASSGPPDDTQYF
NA,TRBJ2-3,TRBV5-1,CASSSGGGDTQYF
NA,TRBJ2-3,TRBV28,CASSLPRLADTQYF
NA,TRBJ1-4,TRBV11-2,CASSLAKFQGLGNEKLFF
NA,TRBJ2-2,TRBV5-6,CASSPGVFTGELFF
few,TRBJ2-7,TRBV28,CASSLAGYPVILYEQYF
NA,TRBJ2-7,TRBV7-2,CASSLVGGLAGEQYF
NA,TRBJ2-5,TRBV18,CASSPGGGKETQYF
NA,TRBJ1-6,TRBV10-3,CAISEARQANSPLHF
NA,TRBJ2-7,TRBV4-3,CASSHGTGKSSYEQYF
NA,TRBJ2-1,TRBV6-5,CASSYSEEGLSPFF
NA,TRBJ2-7,TRBV6-2/TRBV6-3,CASSYRGLGYEQYF
NA,TRBJ2-3,TRBV3-1/TRBV3-2,CASSQDPSGVGTQYF
NA,TRBJ1-6,TRBV28,CASSLEGTLHF
NA,TRBJ2-5,TRBV3-1/TRBV3-2,CASSQVGLGETQYF
NA,TRBJ1-5,TRBV10-1,CASSEPNPQHF
NA,TRBJ2-4,TRBV5-4,CASSFDAGTRAKNIQYF
NA,TRBJ2-7,TRBV19,CASSIGTGGREQYF
NA,TRBJ1-3,TRBV18,CASSPTGSGNTIYF
NA,TRBJ1-3,TRBV2,CASSEYPGAGNTIYF
NA,TRBJ1-2,TRBV27,CASSLQGYDGYTF
NA,TRBJ1-5,TRBV30,CAWSVPGNSNQPQHF
NA,TRBJ1-2,TRBV2,CASTGDTPSGYTF
NA,TRBJ1-3,TRBV5-5,CASSLWFSSEVRNTIYF
once,TRBJ2-7,TRBV27,CASSLVAAGYEQYF
once,TRBJ2-7,TRBV5-1,CASSPGRSYEQYF
NA,TRBJ1-3,TRBV7-9,CASSWGLSSGNTIYF
NA,TRBJ1-1,TRBV5-1,CASSPDRVEAKAFF
NA,TRBJ1-5,TRBV4-1,CASSQVGGKGQPQHF
once,TRBJ1-2,TRBV9,CASAREVEDGYTF
NA,TRBJ2-1,TRBV27,CASSSGLRINEQFF
NA,TRBJ2-7,TRBV11-3,CASSFRDRPYEQYF
NA,TRBJ2-1,TRBV28,CASSPSGSYYNEQFF
NA,TRBJ1-1,TRBV2,CGSGGALGNTEAFF
few,TRBJ1-6,TRBV19,CASSISNNSPLHF
NA,TRBJ2-7,TRBV4-1,CASSQAGGRRYEQYF
NA,TRBJ1-2,TRBV12-5,CASGFEGFGYTF
NA,TRBJ2-1,TRBV14,CASSQNGNGEQFF
NA,TRBJ2-2,TRBV4-1,CASSPSGSGSNTGELFF
NA,TRBJ1-6,TRBV11-2,CASSFQGSYNSPLHF
NA,TRBJ2-1,TRBV4-3,CASSQVKTAGLSEQFF
NA,TRBJ1-1,TRBV28,CASTRDSNTEAFF
NA,TRBJ2-1,TRBV2,CASSGADNEQFF
few,TRBJ2-7,TRBV7-2,CASSLGLAGSYEQYF
NA,TRBJ2-3,TRBV6-5,CASSRAGGQDTQYF
NA,TRBJ2-1,TRBV10-3,CAISESTGGEFF
once,TRBJ2-2,TRBV4-3,CASSQVEGAPTGELFF
NA,TRBJ2-7,TRBV15,CATSLSGSYEQYF
NA,TRBJ1-2,TRBV6-1,CASSELGRNYGYTF